What follows are 26 T cell receptor beta chains derived from one specimen sequenced in a study of Ad26.COV2.S vaccination and SARS-CoV-2 variants. Data came from immunoSEQ multiplex PCR; TCRdb stores just in-frame clones and leaves some out. The sample holds around 350,000 clones, 92% seen once. This specimen was peripheral blood, taken after recovery from COVID-19. The receptors here all came from a human donor who had recovered from COVID-19.

The V and J genes are TRBV2 and TRBJ1-2, with D uncertain. Looked up from germline, CDR1 is SNHLY and CDR2 is FYNNEI. The V gene lost 8 bases and the J gene lost 2 bases, with 12 bases spanning the gap. There are 13 residues in the CDR3. CDR3 coding DNA: TGTGCCAGCCTGAGAGGGATAAACTATGGCTACACCTTC. Translation: CASLRGINYGYTF.

This clone was seen just once. This sequence joins TRBV7-9 and TRBJ1-1; the D is unclear. V gave up 1 base and J gave up 1 base, with 7 bases separating them. The germline CDR1 and CDR2 sequences are SEHNR and FQNEAQ (reference sequence). The CDR3 covers 14 residues. The DNA for the CDR3 is TGTGCCAGCAGCTTAGAGGTGGCGAACACTGAAGCTTTCTTT. This gives the protein CASSLEVANTEAFF.

The chain links TRBV2 to TRBJ1-5, with TRBD1 matching 7 bases. V shed 6 bases, J shed 4 bases, and the junction held 3 bases outside the gene matches. There are 13 residues in the CDR3. Germline V gives CDR1 SNHLY, CDR2 FYNNEI. CDR3 bases: TGTGCCAGCAGCGGACAGGAAAATCAGCCCCAGCATTTT. Translated: CASSGQENQPQHF.

The V call is TRBV4-1, the J call TRBJ2-3, with TRBD1 as a possible D gene (6 bases). V shed 3 bases and J shed 5 bases, with 18 bases lying between them. Germline CDR1 MGHRA, CDR2 YSYEKL. The CDR3 has 16 amino acids. The CDR3 DNA sequence: TGCGCCAGCAGCCACAAGAAGGGACACTGGGAAGATACGCAGTATTTT. Encoded protein: CASSHKKGHWEDTQYF.

The chain couples TRBV20-1 to TRBJ1-1, with D uncertain. CDR1 and CDR2 (germline): DFQATT, SNEGSKA (reference sequence). CDR3 length: 11 residues. V lost 3 bases and J 9 bases, leaving 11 bases between the germline ends. For the CDR3, the DNA is TGCAGTGCTAGGGAGGGCGGGAAAGCTTTCTTT. Translation: CSAREGGKAFF.

This chain connects TRBV10-1 to TRBJ2-7, with unresolved D. V was pared by 6 bases and J by 6 bases, with 12 bases between. The CDR3 length is 12 residues. Germline CDR1 and CDR2: WNHNN and SYGVQD (reference sequence). The CDR3: CASSHGNGEQYF. CDR3 coding DNA: TGCGCCAGCAGCCACGGCAACGGCGAGCAGTACTTC.

This chain links TRBV4-2 with TRBJ1-1, with D perhaps matching TRBD1 (5 bases). V was trimmed by 0 bases and J by 1 base, leaving 21 bases between them. This CDR3 has 19 amino acids. CDR1 is LGHNA and CDR2 is YNFKEQ in the germline V gene. The CDR3 nucleotides are TGTGCCAGCAGCCAAGAGCGGGGAGGGAGGGGAGTTGGGAACACTGAAGCTTTCTTT. Protein sequence: CASSQERGGRGVGNTEAFF.

This clone has a single count. The chain uses TRBV27 and TRBJ1-1; no definite D call. CDR1 MNHEY and CDR2 SMNVEV come from the germline V gene (reference sequence). Trimming pared 0 bases from V and 11 bases from J, leaving 13 bases between. The CDR3 extends over 13 amino acids. CDR3 region: CASSLSTVAEAFF. The CDR3 DNA reads TGTGCCAGCAGTTTATCAACGGTTGCGGAGGCTTTCTTT.

This chain's CDR3 is CASRLIPGLAEDNEQFF. The CDR3 DNA sequence: TGCGCCAGCAGGCTAATCCCGGGACTAGCGGAGGACAATGAGCAGTTCTTC. The rearrangement uses TRBV10-2 and TRBJ2-1, with 11 nucleotides matching TRBD2. Germline V gene sequence: CDR1 WSHSY, CDR2 SAAADI. The CDR3 contains 17 residues. The ends lost 6 bases at V and 5 bases at J; junction bases unmatched: 12.

The sample holds a few counts of this clone. The chain carries TRBV10-3 and TRBJ1-1, with D uncertain. The CDR3 consists of 12 residues. The V gene's germline CDR1 is ENHRY and CDR2 SYGVKD. Trimming stripped 6 bases from V and 4 bases from J, with 9 bases between. The CDR3 nucleotides are TGTGCCATCAGACCCGACGGCACTGAAGCTTTCTTT. Translating gives CAIRPDGTEAFF.

V is TRBV3-1 (or the pseudogene TRBV3-2) and J is TRBJ2-2; D ambiguous. Germline V CDR1 and CDR2: LGHDT, YNNKEL (reference sequence). The CDR3 is made up of 14 amino acids. Trimming cost V 0 bases and J 5 bases, with 7 bases left between them. Here the CDR3 DNA reads TGTGCCAGCAGCCAAGATTTGGTTACCGGGGAGCTGTTTTTT. Translated, it gives CASSQDLVTGELFF.

The V gene is TRBV19, the J gene TRBJ1-5; tentatively, D is TRBD1 (6 bases). The CDR3 runs to 12 residues. Trimming took 4 bases from V and 7 from J, leaving 8 bases between them. The V gene's germline CDR1 is LNHDA and CDR2 SQIVND (reference sequence). CDR3 in amino acids: CASSKGHQPQHF. Written as DNA, the CDR3 is TGTGCCAGTAGTAAGGGACACCAGCCCCAGCATTTT.

The chain combines TRBV19 with TRBJ1-1; possible D gene TRBD1, 5 bases. The length of the CDR3 is 13 residues. Trimming left V 5 bases short and J 5 bases short, with 12 bases between. Looked up from germline, CDR1 is LNHDA and CDR2 is SQIVND (reference sequence). This CDR3 is CASSPAGRTEAFF. The DNA for the CDR3 is TGTGCCAGTAGTCCTGCAGGGCGTACTGAAGCTTTCTTT.

The rearrangement joins TRBV6-2 or TRBV6-3 to TRBJ1-1; no firm D call. This CDR3 has 16 amino acids. Germline V lookup: CDR1 MNHEY, CDR2 SVGEGT. V shed 4 bases and J shed 1 base, with 16 bases lying between them. CDR3 loop: CASSFFEGSSNTEAFF. The DNA for the CDR3 is TGTGCCAGCAGTTTTTTTGAGGGCTCATCGAACACTGAAGCTTTCTTT.

The V and J genes are TRBV13 and TRBJ2-7; 10 bases are a match to TRBD1. The length of the CDR3 is 16 residues. Germline CDR1 is PRHDT and CDR2 is FYEKMQ (reference sequence). With V trimmed by 5 bases and J by 1 base, 8 bases remained unmatched. Here the CDR3 DNA reads TGTGCCAGCAGCGTCTCCGGGACAGGGGATTCCTACGAGCAGTACTTC. This translates into CASSVSGTGDSYEQYF.

V usage is TRBV14 and J usage is TRBJ2-7, with D perhaps given as TRBD1 or TRBD2 (5 bases each). Germline V gene data show CDR1 as SGHDN and CDR2 as FVKESK. V lost 3 bases, J lost 3 bases, and 15 bases lay in between. The CDR3 has 15 residues. The CDR3 protein is CASSQGDHSIYEQYF. CDR3 coding DNA: TGTGCCAGCAGCCAGGGGGACCATAGCATCTACGAGCAGTACTTC.

V is TRBV5-1 and J is TRBJ1-4; a possible D gene is TRBD1 (5 bases). Germline-derived CDR1 and CDR2 are SGHRS and YFSETQ. The CDR3 loop spans 15 amino acids. Trimming took off 0 bases at V and 4 bases at J, with 10 bases between the two ends. The CDR3 protein is CASSLVGRNNEKLFF. CDR3 nucleotide sequence: TGCGCCAGCAGCTTGGTGGGGCGGAATAATGAAAAACTGTTTTTT.

CDR3 sequence: CASQTTGGNQPQHF. The CDR3 DNA sequence: TGTGCCAGCCAAACGACAGGGGGCAATCAGCCCCAGCATTTT. The chain links TRBV2 to TRBJ1-5; 8 positions agree with TRBD1. Trimming cost V 8 bases and J 2 bases; bases outside gene matches: 5. CDR3 length equals 14 residues. Looked up from germline, CDR1 is SNHLY and CDR2 is FYNNEI.

This clone appeared a single time. Within the sample, other DNA sequences also encode this same CDR3. The gene calls are TRBV6-5 and TRBJ1-2; tentatively, D is TRBD1 (5 bases). The CDR3 totals 12 residues. Looked up from germline, CDR1 is MNHEY and CDR2 is SVGAGI. V was shortened by 3 bases and J by 8 bases, with 10 bases between the two germline ends. CDR3 protein: CASSYSGLGYTF. CDR3 bases: TGTGCCAGCAGTTATTCAGGGTTAGGCTACACCTTC.

This chain links TRBV9 with TRBJ1-1; D is unresolved. CDR1 is SGDLS, CDR2 YYNGEE, per germline. V was trimmed by 2 bases and J by 3 bases, leaving 11 bases between them. This CDR3 has 14 residues. The CDR3 is CASSVGGKDTEAFF. CDR3 nucleotides: TGTGCCAGCAGCGTCGGTGGGAAGGACACTGAAGCTTTCTTT.

The chain joins TRBV5-5 to TRBJ2-3; TRBD1 matches 11 bases. With 4 bases clipped from V and 1 base from J, the junction kept 14 bases outside the gene matches. The CDR3 is made up of 19 amino acids. CDR1 is SGHKS and CDR2 is YYEKEE in the germline V gene (reference sequence). The CDR3 region is CASSLRTGGVSFRTDTQYF. The CDR3 nucleotides are TGTGCCAGCAGCCTCAGGACAGGGGGCGTTTCATTCCGCACAGATACGCAGTATTTT.

This chain joins TRBV10-3 and TRBJ1-2, with D tentatively TRBD1 (5 bases). The germline V gene encodes CDR1 ENHRY and CDR2 SYGVKD. Trimming pared 2 bases from V and 7 bases from J, leaving 11 bases between. This CDR3 spans 13 amino acids. This chain's CDR3 is CAISEDSRGGYTF. CDR3 DNA sequence: TGTGCCATCAGTGAGGATTCGAGGGGTGGCTACACCTTC.

CDR3 DNA sequence: TGTGCCAGCAGTGAATCCGGTTGGGACAATGAGCAGTTCTTC. Protein sequence: CASSESGWDNEQFF. The rearrangement uses TRBV2 and TRBJ2-1, with no clear D. V gave up 2 bases and J gave up 5 bases, with 10 bases separating them. Germline V gene lookup returns CDR1 SNHLY and CDR2 FYNNEI. The CDR3 spans 14 residues.

The chain is built from TRBV25-1 and TRBJ1-1, with D perhaps matching TRBD1 (6 bases). Germline values: CDR1 MGHDK, CDR2 SYGVNS. The CDR3 totals 13 residues. Trimming shortened V by 6 bases and J by 1 base, and 9 bases separated the two germline ends. As DNA, the CDR3 is TGTGCCAGCAGCTTACAGGGGAACACTGAAGCTTTCTTT. It is translated as CASSLQGNTEAFF.

The rearrangement uses TRBV7-9 and TRBJ2-3; D call uncertain. The CDR3 has 12 amino acids. Germline CDR1 is SEHNR and CDR2 is FQNEAQ (reference sequence). Between the trimmed V and J ends, which lost 8 bases and 4 bases, there was a span of 10 bases. The CDR3 sequence is CASSLGADTQYF. The CDR3 DNA reads TGTGCCAGCTCCCTGGGTGCAGATACGCAGTATTTT.

The genes are TRBV6-1 and TRBJ2-7, with D perhaps assigned TRBD1 or TRBD2 (6 bases each). Deletions cut 2 bases from V and 0 bases from J, with 14 bases between. CDR3 length: 16 residues. The germline gives CDR1 MNHNS, CDR2 SASEGT. As DNA, the CDR3 is TGTGCCAGCAGTGAATGGGGGGCCCTTAGCTCCTACGAGCAGTACTTC. This translates into CASSEWGALSSYEQYF.